This section outlines one T cell receptor (beta chain) sequence together with its context. This sample stems from a study of regulatory T cells in long-lasting Graves disease. CDR3 size: 23 residues. V lost 2 bases and J lost 7; bases outside the gene matches: 29. In germline, CDR1 is SGHKS, CDR2 YYEKEE (reference sequence). The time point: newly diagnosed GD, antithyroid drugs for less than 3 months. Making the TCR library involved RNA that had been extracted from PBMCs. As collected, the peripheral blood samples measured roughly 10 milliliters each and went into EDTA tubes. Sequencing libraries for TCR beta were prepared with iRepertoire HTBI primers and Arm-PCR of CDR3 regions. TCRdb re-derived calls from the multiplex PCR reads in MiXCR, one entry per CDR3 protein. In the table there are roughly 400,000 distinct CDR3 sequences, over 14% of which are singletons. These data were also filed under a second study, of T cells in Graves' hyperthyroidism and ophthalmopathy. That source adds: Diagnosis rested on symptoms, serum thyroxine and TRAb, thyroid ultrasound, and orbital computed tomography. The TCR CDR3 first-round RT-PCR relied on the HTBI primer set. Blood also carried most thyroid clonotypes expanded above 0.001.

The rearrangement uses TRBV5-5 and TRBJ2-2; 10 nucleotides match TRBD2. This sequence originates from a woman in her 40s with Graves disease. The specimen comprised peripheral blood mononuclear cells (PBMCs), sampled at new diagnosis, from a patient treated with antithyroid drugs. The CDR3 is CASSLNPDSSPLLAGDGVGELFF. In DNA, the CDR3 is TGTGCCAGCAGCTTAAATCCGGACAGCTCCCCTCTTCTAGCGGGAGACGGGGTCGGGGAGCTGTTTTTT.